This TCR beta chain was captured in a study of T-cell memory formation after mild COVID-19. Looked up from germline, CDR1 is SGHNT and CDR2 is YENEEA. Between the trimmed V and J ends, which lost 4 bases and 4 bases, there was a span of 16 bases. This CDR3 spans 16 amino acids. There are a few counts of this clonotype. TCRdb called the 5' RACE reads again in MiXCR, with one record for every CDR3 protein. This sample has more than 75,000 distinct CDR3 sequences, with around 13% found just once. The sample comprised PBMCs or a T cell subset sorted from them (not recorded which). This receptor was identified in an adult woman who had mild COVID-19 (a few samples of this study predate the infection). Cell type and time point are not known. J is TRBJ2-2 and V is TRBV11-3; D is possibly TRBD1 or TRBD2 (5 bases each). CDR3 sequence (DNA): TGTGCCAGCAGCTCGCCGGGCCCTGGGGGCACCGGGGAGCTGTTTTTT. Its translation is CASSSPGPGGTGELFF.